The source of this TCR beta chain is a study of control samples from healthy donors and cancer patients. The protocol was immunoSEQ multiplex PCR, while the TCRdb copy is restricted to in-frame clones and leaves out a portion. The sample lists approximately 99,000 clones; around 80% were seen once. The sequenced material came from blood. The receptor comes from a man between 18 and 35 years old in good health.

In DNA form, the CDR3 reads TGTGCCAGCAGTTACTCCCACAGCCGCACAGATACGCAGTATTTT. The encoded protein is CASSYSHSRTDTQYF. V gene TRBV6-5 combines with J gene TRBJ2-3, with D hard to call. V lost 0 bases to trimming and J lost 1 base, with 8 bases between them. Germline V gene data show CDR1 as MNHEY and CDR2 as SVGAGI. The CDR3 length is 15 residues.